One sample yielded the 29 T cell receptor beta chains listed below, sequenced in a study of identical twins (TCRdb year 2016). The library was obtained by 5' RACE. Instrument used: Illumina HiSeq 2000. Using fastp at Q25 and MiXCR, TCRdb reprocessed the public reads and kept productive beta chains. Rows are combined by CDR3 protein, so each entry shows the most common genes and DNA. The sample table shows 450,000 or so distinct CDR3 sequences, and 12% to 15% are seen once. The leading ten clones occupy over 0.5% of the sample. These data were also reused for a study on yellow fever vaccine responses in identical twins.

Input material: CD4+ T cells sorted from blood. These receptors originate from a woman between 18 and 29 years old in good health.

In this sample, this clonotype turned up a few times. The chain carries TRBV24-1 and TRBJ2-1, with 8 bases matching TRBD1. The CDR3 length is 16 residues. V lost 4 bases to trimming and J lost 0 bases; unmatched junction nucleotides: 4. Germline CDR1 KGHDR, CDR2 SFDVKD. This chain's CDR3 is CATSDLDRGSYNEQFF. Written as DNA, the CDR3 is TGTGCCACCAGTGACCTCGACAGGGGCTCCTACAATGAGCAGTTCTTC.

In its sample, this clonotype was seen once. CDR3 residues: CAMGPAGQGNYGYTF. The CDR3, as DNA: TGTGCCATGGGCCCCGCGGGACAGGGAAACTATGGCTACACCTTC. The chain uses TRBV28 and TRBJ1-2; 9 bases fit TRBD1. The V gene's germline CDR1 is MDHEN and CDR2 SYDVKM. Unmatched junction bases numbered 11, after V lost 10 bases and J lost 2 bases. The CDR3 is 15 residues long.

Notes on this clonotype: The junction differs from germline at one of its ends, possibly a read error. V usage is TRBV11-1 and J usage is TRBJ2-1, with D perhaps TRBD2 (5 bases). Germline V lookup: CDR1 SGHAT, CDR2 FQDESV (reference sequence). CDR3 length: 17 amino acids. In nucleotides, the CDR3 is TGTGCCACCAGCTTATCCGTATCGACTACAACCCTTGATGAGCAGTTCTTC. Translation: CATSLSVSTTTLDEQFF.

This chain uses TRBV9 with TRBJ2-6; no reliable D call. Germline CDR1 and CDR2: SGDLS and YYNGEE. This CDR3 spans 14 amino acids. Trimming stripped 2 bases from V and 2 bases from J, with 5 bases between. The CDR3 DNA is TGTGCCAGCAGCGTGAATCCTGGGGCCAACGTCCTGACTTTC. Amino acids: CASSVNPGANVLTF.

The CDR3 protein is CASGLHPAEQETQYF. The DNA for the CDR3 is TGTGCTAGTGGTTTACACCCAGCGGAGCAAGAGACCCAGTACTTC. The chain has TRBV12-5 and TRBJ2-5; D perhaps matches TRBD2 (5 bases). The germline V and J ends were trimmed by 3 bases and 2 bases, with 13 bases remaining between them. CDR1 is LGHNT, CDR2 FRNRAP, per germline. This CDR3 contains 15 residues.

The chain employs TRBV5-1 and TRBJ1-5; 7 nucleotides line up with TRBD1. The CDR3 is 14 residues long. The germline V gene encodes CDR1 SGHRS and CDR2 YFSETQ. V lost 3 bases and J lost 2; bases outside the gene matches: 2. The CDR3 nucleotides read TGCGCCAGCAGCTCTACAGGGGGCAATCAGCCCCAGCATTTT. Amino acid sequence: CASSSTGGNQPQHF.

This clonotype has a count of ten or more. The chain combines TRBV12-3 or TRBV12-4 with TRBJ1-1; D unresolved. V was trimmed by 5 bases and J by 1 base, leaving 11 bases between them. The CDR3 has 14 residues. CDR3 in DNA: TGTGCCAGCAGTCCCCGGACGGGGAACACTGAAGCTTTCTTT. Amino acids: CASSPRTGNTEAFF.

The table lists this clonotype with many counts. V usage is TRBV9 and J usage is TRBJ2-2; 7 nucleotides align to TRBD1. Germline V gives CDR1 SGDLS, CDR2 YYNGEE. Trimming took 2 bases from V and 7 from J; bases not matched to a gene: 5. The CDR3 is 14 amino acids. CDR3 coding DNA: TGTGCCAGCAGCGTGGCCCCAGGGGGCGGGGAGCTGTTTTTT. Encoded protein: CASSVAPGGGELFF.

This clonotype was counted between two and nine times. The rearrangement uses TRBV12-3 or TRBV12-4 and TRBJ2-1; weak D call: TRBD2 (6 bases). The CDR3 sequence is 15 residues long. The ends were cut back, 6 bases at V and 8 bases at J, with 20 bases in the middle. In nucleotides, the CDR3 is TGTGCCAGCAGCGAGGACGGATCGCGGAGGGATGAGCAGTTCTTC. Amino acid sequence: CASSEDGSRRDEQFF.

This sequence joins TRBV24-1 and TRBJ2-3, with D possibly matching TRBD1 (6 bases). CDR1 and CDR2 (germline): KGHDR, SFDVKD. V lost 3 bases to trimming and J lost 4 bases, with 10 bases between them. This CDR3 has 14 amino acids. CDR3 protein: CATSDPAGADTQYF. The CDR3 DNA is TGTGCCACCAGTGATCCCGCAGGGGCAGATACGCAGTATTTT.

The rearrangement links TRBV29-1 to TRBJ2-3; D is perhaps TRBD1 (6 bases). Trimming stripped 8 bases from V and 5 bases from J, with 23 bases between. The germline gives CDR1 SQVTM, CDR2 ANQGSEA. This CDR3 contains 15 residues. In nucleotides, the CDR3 is TGCAGCACTACCCCATGGGGGACAAGGAGAGATACGCAGTATTTT. Amino acid sequence: CSTTPWGTRRDTQYF.

The genes are TRBV7-8 and TRBJ2-7; D perhaps matches TRBD1 (6 bases). The CDR3 is 14 residues long. Germline V gene sequence: CDR1 SGHVS, CDR2 FQNEAQ. The ends were cut back, 5 bases at V and 6 bases at J, with 17 bases in the middle. The CDR3 loop reads CASSTLTGFGEQYF. DNA of the CDR3: TGTGCCAGCAGCACATTAACAGGGTTCGGCGAGCAGTACTTC.

A remark on this clonotype: A much more abundant neighbour one base away suggests this may be a read error. The chain recombines TRBV29-1 with TRBJ2-7; D is possibly TRBD2 (5 bases). Per germline, CDR1 SQVTM and CDR2 ANQGSEA. The CDR3 spans 13 residues. Trimming took 3 bases from V and 3 from J, leaving 12 bases between them. The CDR3 sequence: CSVESGPGYEQYF. DNA of the CDR3: TGCAGCGTTGAGAGCGGACCGGGCTACGAGCAGTACTTC.

The rearrangement links TRBV5-1 to TRBJ2-3; D perhaps matches TRBD1 (6 bases). The CDR3 extends over 15 amino acids. Trimming cost V 0 bases and J 2 bases, with 10 bases left between them. From germline, CDR1 is SGHRS and CDR2 YFSETQ. CDR3 amino acids: CASSLGTAYTDTQYF. In nucleotides, the CDR3 is TGCGCCAGCAGCTTGGGGACAGCCTACACAGATACGCAGTATTTT.

This clonotype was counted only a few times. V and J are TRBV6-1 and TRBJ2-3; D is ambiguous. The germline V and J ends were trimmed by 6 bases and 2 bases, with 12 bases remaining between them. Germline CDR1 MNHNS, CDR2 SASEGT. The CDR3 is 14 amino acids. The CDR3 DNA reads as TGTGCCAGCAGAGTAGACCTTTACACAGATACGCAGTATTTT. It is translated as CASRVDLYTDTQYF.

The rearrangement joins TRBV20-1 to TRBJ2-1, with 13 bases lining up with TRBD2. The length of the CDR3 is 18 residues. Germline V gene sequence: CDR1 DFQATT, CDR2 SNEGSKA (reference sequence). V lost 6 bases and J lost 9; bases outside the gene matches: 20. The CDR3 region is CSAPGLAGVAAVGVEQFF. CDR3 sequence (DNA): TGCAGTGCCCCTGGACTAGCGGGAGTTGCTGCTGTCGGTGTTGAGCAGTTCTTC.

The rearrangement joins TRBV5-1 to TRBJ2-7; no reliable D call. V was trimmed by 0 bases and J by 3 bases, leaving 13 bases between them. There are 15 residues in the CDR3. Germline V CDR1 and CDR2: SGHRS, YFSETQ. The CDR3 coding sequence is TGCGCCAGCAGCTTGGGCGGTTGGACCGACTACGAGCAGTACTTC. Translation: CASSLGGWTDYEQYF.

This clonotype was counted a few times. CDR3 residues: CASSEPQNLWYF. In DNA form, the CDR3 reads TGTGCCAGCAGTGAGCCTCAAAATTTGTGGTATTTT. The chain has TRBV25-1 and TRBJ2-3; no definite D call. The germline V gene encodes CDR1 MGHDK and CDR2 SYGVNS. The length of the CDR3 is 12 residues. The V end was cut by 3 bases, the J end by 14 bases, with 15 bases between.

This clonotype showed up just once. V and J are TRBV24-1 and TRBJ2-1; no clear D. This CDR3 has 16 residues. Trimming pared 6 bases from V and 6 bases from J, leaving 20 bases between. Germline values: CDR1 KGHDR, CDR2 SFDVKD. CDR3 coding DNA: TGTGCCACCAGTCTCGGTGGTTGGCGTGGCCTCAATGAGCAGTTCTTC. Its translation is CATSLGGWRGLNEQFF.

The sample holds a few counts of this clonotype. V usage is TRBV6-1 and J usage is TRBJ2-3, with D perhaps TRBD1 (5 bases). V was trimmed by 5 bases and J by 5 bases, leaving 14 bases between them. This CDR3 has 14 amino acids. CDR1 MNHNS and CDR2 SASEGT come from the germline V gene. The DNA of the CDR3 is TGTGCCAGCAGTCGCTCAGGGAACCAAGATACGCAGTATTTT. It translates to CASSRSGNQDTQYF.

This clonotype has a handful of counts. The V and J genes are TRBV5-1 and TRBJ2-7; TRBD1 matches at 10 bases. V was pared by 3 bases and J by 6 bases, with 9 bases of the junction left unmatched. In germline, CDR1 is SGHRS, CDR2 YFSETQ. This CDR3 is built from 15 residues. The CDR3 reads CASSSGGTGVFEQYF. The CDR3 DNA sequence: TGCGCCAGCAGCTCCGGGGGGACAGGGGTATTCGAGCAGTACTTC.

This clonotype was observed a handful of times. This chain joins TRBV4-2 and TRBJ2-3, with 9 bases identical to TRBD2. The CDR3 is 18 amino acids. In germline, CDR1 is LGHNA, CDR2 YNFKEQ. After removal of 5 bases from V and 7 bases from J, the junction contained 19 bases not matched to a gene. CDR3 sequence reads: CASSIQLAGSTSYNTQYF. As DNA, the CDR3 is TGTGCCAGCAGCATACAACTAGCGGGTTCAACTAGCTATAATACGCAGTATTTT.

The genes are TRBV15 and TRBJ2-1; 7 bases map to TRBD1. The CDR3 loop spans 14 amino acids. Germline CDR1 and CDR2: LNHNV and YYDKDF (reference sequence). The J segment lost 2 bases and the V segment lost 4 bases, leaving 2 bases of the junction unmatched. This CDR3 reads CATSIGTAYNEQFF. CDR3 DNA sequence: TGTGCCACCAGCATCGGGACAGCCTACAATGAGCAGTTCTTC.

V is TRBV7-2 and J is TRBJ1-4; D is ambiguous. The ends were cut back, 3 bases at V and 5 bases at J, with 13 bases in the middle. This CDR3 comprises 15 residues. CDR1 is SGHTA and CDR2 is FQGNSA in the germline V gene. CDR3 sequence (DNA): TGTGCCAGCAGCTTGGCTGGGCGGGAGAATGAAAAACTGTTTTTT. Amino acids: CASSLAGRENEKLFF.

This clonotype was seen a few times. This chain uses TRBV28 with TRBJ2-1; D is perhaps TRBD1 (6 bases). V dropped 7 bases and J dropped 5 bases, with 12 bases sitting between them. The CDR3 runs to 13 residues. Germline V lookup: CDR1 MDHEN, CDR2 SYDVKM. The CDR3 here is CASNMPGDNEQFF. The CDR3 coding sequence is TGTGCCAGCAACATGCCAGGGGACAATGAGCAGTTCTTC.

This clonotype occurred a few times. The chain links TRBV3-1 to TRBJ1-2; D is perhaps TRBD1 (5 bases). The CDR3 spans 14 residues. CDR1 is LGHDT and CDR2 is YNNKEL in the germline V gene (reference sequence). Trimming cost V 4 bases and J 0 bases, with 9 bases left between them. DNA for the CDR3: TGTGCCAGCAGCCCCGGGGCGGCTAACTATGGCTACACCTTC. This codes for CASSPGAANYGYTF.

The J gene is TRBJ2-3, the V gene TRBV28; a weak D match, TRBD2 (5 bases). The V gene's germline CDR1 is MDHEN and CDR2 SYDVKM. With 1 base removed from V and 0 bases from J, the gap between germline ends came to 11 bases. CDR3 size: 16 residues. Here the CDR3 reads CASSLSLALSTDTQYF. As DNA, the CDR3 is TGTGCCAGCAGTTTATCGCTAGCCCTAAGCACAGATACGCAGTATTTT.

Only a few counts were recorded for this clonotype. Here the CDR3 reads CASSLGTGSGTQYF. The DNA for the CDR3 is TGTGCCAGCAGCCTAGGGACAGGGTCGGGGACCCAGTACTTC. The chain carries TRBV3-1 and TRBJ2-5; 9 nucleotides match TRBD1. Germline values: CDR1 LGHDT, CDR2 YNNKEL (reference sequence). This CDR3 has 14 amino acids. Germline trimming cut 4 bases from V and 7 bases from J; bases unmatched to any gene: 7.

This sequence joins TRBV20-1 and TRBJ1-4; TRBD1 aligns across 8 bases. The CDR3 length is 15 residues. Trimming took 0 bases from V and 7 from J; bases not matched to a gene: 7. From germline, CDR1 is DFQATT and CDR2 SNEGSKA (reference sequence). The DNA for the CDR3 is TGCAGTGCTAGAGAAACGTGGGACAGGCCTGAAAAACTGTTTTTT. Amino acid sequence: CSARETWDRPEKLFF.